This T cell receptor beta chain was found in a study of T-cell memory formation after mild COVID-19. Background on the study: Largely donor-specific sequence clusters came from a couple of donors.

Remarks on this clonotype: Its antigen is undetermined.

The CDR3 runs 14 residues. Germline assignment: CDR1 LNHNV and CDR2 YYDKDF (reference sequence). Trimming took off 0 bases at V and 11 bases at J, with 16 bases between the two ends. Study results and caveats: CD8+ contracting clones occupied EMRA, while CD4+ ones occupied mainly CM and EM. CD4/CD8 balance held among clones contracting day 15 to 85, and later expanders leaned CD4+.

From the 5' RACE reads, TCRdb called clonotypes with MiXCR, one entry per CDR3 protein. The repertoire holds under 400,000 distinct CDR3 sequences, with under 25% as singletons. Sequencing was carried out using PBMCs or a T cell subset sorted from them (not recorded which). The J gene is TRBJ1-1, the V gene TRBV15; D is possibly TRBD1 (5 bases). The TCR sequence derives from an adult woman who had mild COVID-19 (a few samples of this study predate the infection). Cell type and time point are not known. The CDR3 reads CATSRDLAGLWAFF. The CDR3 nucleotides read TGTGCCACCAGCAGAGATCTCGCAGGGCTGTGGGCTTTCTTT.